These 15 T cell receptor beta chains share one sample of origin, sequenced in a study of cytomegalovirus exposure and HLA in healthy donors. Use of 60 Vbeta and 13 Jbeta primers characterized the PCR. TCRdb keeps only in-frame clones here, not all; method: immunoSEQ multiplex PCR. The table records 80,000 to 100,000 clones, roughly 77% of them present only once. The sample consisted of PBMCs. All receptors derive from a man aged 35-49 years in good health and CMV-seronegative.

The rearrangement uses TRBV6-1 and TRBJ2-5, with a possible D match to TRBD1 (6 bases). The CDR3 is 14 amino acids. Germline lookup yields CDR1 MNHNS and CDR2 SASEGT. Trimming removed 3 bases at V and 2 bases at J, with 10 bases between. CDR3 in DNA: TGTGCCAGCAGTGAGGGGACATGGCAAGAGACCCAGTACTTC. This sequence encodes CASSEGTWQETQYF.

The chain is built from TRBV9 and TRBJ1-1; 7 positions match TRBD1. V lost 0 bases, J lost 4 bases, and 6 bases stayed unmatched. Germline CDR1 and CDR2: SGDLS and YYNGEE. CDR3 length: 15 amino acids. The CDR3 nucleotides read TGTGCCAGCAGCGTAGAACAGGGGTTTGTCACTGAAGCTTTCTTT. As protein: CASSVEQGFVTEAFF.

This chain connects TRBV6-1 to TRBJ2-4; D possibly corresponds to TRBD2 (6 bases). The germline V gene encodes CDR1 MNHNS and CDR2 SASEGT. The length of the CDR3 is 14 residues. Trimming shortened V by 1 base and J by 7 bases, and 11 bases separated the two germline ends. CDR3 in DNA: TGTGCCAGCAGTGAAGACAATGGGAGGAACATTCAGTACTTC. It yields the protein CASSEDNGRNIQYF.

This chain's CDR3 is CASSPERGGRGAQETQYF. The CDR3 DNA reads as TGTGCCAGCAGCCCGGAGAGAGGGGGCAGGGGGGCGCAAGAGACCCAGTACTTC. The rearrangement uses TRBV7-9 and TRBJ2-5; D is perhaps TRBD1 (7 bases). The V end was cut by 5 bases, the J end by 2 bases, with 24 bases between. The CDR3 has 18 amino acids. The germline V gene has CDR1 SEHNR and CDR2 FQNEAQ (reference sequence).

V gene TRBV19 combines with J gene TRBJ2-7; D might be TRBD1 (5 bases). Trimming took 4 bases from V and 0 from J, leaving 13 bases between them. From germline, CDR1 is LNHDA and CDR2 SQIVND (reference sequence). The CDR3 has 15 residues. In DNA form, the CDR3 reads TGTGCCAGTAGTACGACAGCCCCCACCTCCTACGAGCAGTACTTC. Encoded protein: CASSTTAPTSYEQYF.

V is TRBV7-8 and J is TRBJ2-7, with 9 bases fitting TRBD1. Germline V gene data show CDR1 as SGHVS and CDR2 as FQNEAQ. Trimming cost V 2 bases and J 4 bases; bases outside gene matches: 9. The CDR3 runs to 16 residues. In nucleotides, the CDR3 is TGTGCCAGCAGCTTAAGCGGGACAGGGAGGGGATACGAGCAGTACTTC. Translation: CASSLSGTGRGYEQYF.

This rearrangement joins TRBV30 to TRBJ2-7; a weak D match, TRBD1 (5 bases). The V end was cut by 0 bases, the J end by 2 bases, with 20 bases between. This CDR3 comprises 17 residues. Looked up from germline, CDR1 is GTSNPN and CDR2 is SVGIG (reference sequence). For the CDR3, the DNA is TGTGCCTGGAGTGTATTTGGTGGGTCAGGGTCTACCTACGAGCAGTACTTC. The encoded protein is CAWSVFGGSGSTYEQYF.

This rearrangement joins TRBV5-1 to TRBJ1-1, with D perhaps TRBD1 (6 bases). Trimming removed 0 bases at V and 2 bases at J, with 11 bases between. This CDR3 contains 15 residues. Germline V gives CDR1 SGHRS, CDR2 YFSETQ. The CDR3 coding sequence is TGCGCCAGCAGCTTGGAGGACAGTTCTAACACTGAAGCTTTCTTT. Translating gives CASSLEDSSNTEAFF.

V usage is TRBV28 and J usage is TRBJ1-2, with 8 bases aligning to TRBD1. Germline assignment: CDR1 MDHEN and CDR2 SYDVKM. The CDR3 covers 15 residues. Unmatched junction bases numbered 5, after V lost 3 bases and J lost 2 bases. CDR3 sequence reads: CASSLAGGPNYGYTF. DNA for the CDR3: TGTGCCAGCAGTTTGGCAGGGGGCCCGAACTATGGCTACACCTTC.

The J gene is TRBJ2-7, the V gene TRBV27; the match to TRBD2 covers 8 bases. Trimming cost V 8 bases and J 6 bases; bases outside gene matches: 9. The germline CDR1 and CDR2 sequences are MNHEY and SMNVEV (reference sequence). CDR3 length: 13 amino acids. The CDR3 loop reads CASAPGGYGEQYF. In DNA form, the CDR3 reads TGTGCCAGCGCCCCGGGGGGGTATGGCGAGCAGTACTTC.

V gene TRBV5-1 combines with J gene TRBJ1-5; 10 nucleotides line up with TRBD1. J lost 6 bases, V lost 5 bases, and 5 bases had no gene match. This CDR3 region has 14 residues. The germline CDR1 and CDR2 sequences are SGHRS and YFSETQ. CDR3 sequence: CASRPGQGTQPQHF. CDR3 nucleotide sequence: TGCGCCAGCAGACCGGGACAGGGGACTCAGCCCCAGCATTTT.

The CDR3 is CASSDGEASPLHF. Here the CDR3 DNA reads TGTGCCAGCAGTGACGGGGAGGCATCACCCCTCCACTTT. The gene calls are TRBV6-4 and TRBJ1-6; D gene unclear. The CDR3 is 13 residues long. The germline gives CDR1 MRHNA, CDR2 SNTAGT. V was clipped by 2 bases and J by 10 bases, with 9 bases between them.

In its sample, this clone was seen once. The rearrangement links TRBV9 to TRBJ2-2, with 8 bases aligning to TRBD2. The CDR3 extends over 14 amino acids. Per germline, CDR1 SGDLS and CDR2 YYNGEE. V lost 6 bases, J lost 0 bases, and 1 base stayed unmatched. The CDR3 DNA follows: TGTGCCAGCATGACTAGCGCGAACACCGGGGAGCTGTTTTTT. As protein: CASMTSANTGELFF.

CDR3 residues: CAISGSVAGQETQYF. CDR3 in DNA: TGTGCCATCAGTGGGAGCGTCGCCGGCCAAGAGACCCAGTACTTC. V is TRBV10-3 and J is TRBJ2-5; no clear D gene. The germline CDR1 and CDR2 sequences are ENHRY and SYGVKD. V lost 4 bases, J lost 1 base, and 13 bases lay in between. The CDR3 runs 15 residues.

This clone was counted only a few times. The gene calls are TRBV6-5 and TRBJ1-1; no definite D call. Germline V lookup: CDR1 MNHEY, CDR2 SVGAGI. The CDR3 consists of 15 residues. Trimming shortened V by 0 bases and J by 2 bases, and 10 bases separated the two germline ends. The CDR3 nucleotides are TGTGCCAGCAGTTACTCGAGTCGGGGAAACACTGAAGCTTTCTTT. Translated: CASSYSSRGNTEAFF.